This TCR beta chain was obtained from a study of blood T cell repertoires in COVID-19. Study information: Whether acute or convalescent, the COVID-19 samples came from the United States, Italy and Spain.

Per germline, CDR1 MDHEN and CDR2 SYDVKM. The V end was cut by 3 bases, the J end by 9 bases, with 15 bases between. This CDR3 region has 14 residues. The protocol was immunoSEQ multiplex PCR, while the TCRdb copy is restricted to in-frame clones and leaves out a portion. This sample has around 99,000 clones, with 84% found just once. J is TRBJ2-1 and V is TRBV28; D may be TRBD2 (6 bases). Sequencing was carried out using peripheral blood. This clonotype was obtained from a human donor in a cohort sampled during active COVID-19. The DNA for the CDR3 is TGTGCCAGCAGTTTTCAAGGCGGGAAAAGTGAGCAGTTCTTC. Protein sequence: CASSFQGGKSEQFF.